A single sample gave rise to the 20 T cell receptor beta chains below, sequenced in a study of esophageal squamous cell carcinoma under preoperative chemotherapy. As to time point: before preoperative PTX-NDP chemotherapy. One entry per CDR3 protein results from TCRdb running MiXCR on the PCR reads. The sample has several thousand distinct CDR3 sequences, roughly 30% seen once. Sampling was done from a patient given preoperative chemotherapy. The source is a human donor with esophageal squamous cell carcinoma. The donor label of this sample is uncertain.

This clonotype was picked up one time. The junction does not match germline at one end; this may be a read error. CDR3 nucleotides: TGTGGCACCAGTGTCGGGACTAGCGGGAGGTTGACGAATGAGCAGGTCTTC. Translating it yields CGTSVGTSGRLTNEQVF. The chain recombines TRBV24-1 with TRBJ2-1; 15 nucleotides align to TRBD2. Germline V gene data show CDR1 as KGHDR and CDR2 as SFDVKD. The CDR3 is 17 residues long.

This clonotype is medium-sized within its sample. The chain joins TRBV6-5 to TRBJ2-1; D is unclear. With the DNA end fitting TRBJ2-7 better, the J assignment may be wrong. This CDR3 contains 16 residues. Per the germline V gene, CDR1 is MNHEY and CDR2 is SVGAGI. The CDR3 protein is CASSFRDPASYNEQYF. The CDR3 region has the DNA TGTGCCAGCAGTTTCCGTGACCCTGCATCCTACAATGAGCAGTACTTC.

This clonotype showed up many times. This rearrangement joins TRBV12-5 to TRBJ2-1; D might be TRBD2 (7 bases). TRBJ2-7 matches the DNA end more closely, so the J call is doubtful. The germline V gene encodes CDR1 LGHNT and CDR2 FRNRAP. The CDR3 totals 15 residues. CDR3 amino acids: CASGPGRGGGNEQYF. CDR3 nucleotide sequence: TGTGCTAGTGGTCCGGGACGGGGCGGGGGCAATGAGCAGTACTTC.

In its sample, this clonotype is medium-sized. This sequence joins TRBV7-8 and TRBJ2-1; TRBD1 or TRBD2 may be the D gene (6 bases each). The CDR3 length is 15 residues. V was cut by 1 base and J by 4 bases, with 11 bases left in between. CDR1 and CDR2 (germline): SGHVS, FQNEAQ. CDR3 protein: CASSLGRGSYNEQFF. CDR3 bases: TGTGCCAGCAGCTTAGGGAGGGGGTCATACAATGAGCAGTTCTTC. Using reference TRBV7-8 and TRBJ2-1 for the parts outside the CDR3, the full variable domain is GAGVSQSPRYKVAKRGQDVALRCDPISGHVSLFWYQQALGQGPEFLTYFQNEAQLDKSGLPSDRFFAERPEGSVSTLKIQRTQQEDSAVYLCASSLGRGSYNEQFFGPGTRLTVL.

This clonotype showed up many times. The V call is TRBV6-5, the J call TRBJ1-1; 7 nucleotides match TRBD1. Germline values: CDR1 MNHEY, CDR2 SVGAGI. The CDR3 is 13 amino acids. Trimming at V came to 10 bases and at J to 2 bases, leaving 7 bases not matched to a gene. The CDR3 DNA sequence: TGTGCCACCAAACAGGGGATCAACACTGAAGCTTTCTTT. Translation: CATKQGINTEAFF.

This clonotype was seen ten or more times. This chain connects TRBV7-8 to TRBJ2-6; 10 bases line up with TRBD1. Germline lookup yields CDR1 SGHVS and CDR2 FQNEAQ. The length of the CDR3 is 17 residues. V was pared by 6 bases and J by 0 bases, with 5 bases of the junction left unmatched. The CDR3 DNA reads TGTGCCAGCAGTTTAAGGACAGGGGGCTCTGGGGCCAACGTCCTGACTTTC. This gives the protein CASSLRTGGSGANVLTF.

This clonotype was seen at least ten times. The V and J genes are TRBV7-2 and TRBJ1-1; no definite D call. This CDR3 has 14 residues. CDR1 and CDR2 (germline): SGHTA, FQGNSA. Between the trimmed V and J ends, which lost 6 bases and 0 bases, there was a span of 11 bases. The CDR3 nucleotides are TGTGCCAGCAGGCCGGACGGGATGAACACTGAAGCTTTCTTT. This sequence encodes CASRPDGMNTEAFF.

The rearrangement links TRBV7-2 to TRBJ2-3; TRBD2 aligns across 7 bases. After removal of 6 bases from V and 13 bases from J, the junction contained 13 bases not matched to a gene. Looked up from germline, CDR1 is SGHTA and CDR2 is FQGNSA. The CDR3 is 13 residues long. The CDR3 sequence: CASRAGRTETEYF. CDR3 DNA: TGTGCCAGCAGAGCGGGACGCACAGAGACGGAGTATTTT.

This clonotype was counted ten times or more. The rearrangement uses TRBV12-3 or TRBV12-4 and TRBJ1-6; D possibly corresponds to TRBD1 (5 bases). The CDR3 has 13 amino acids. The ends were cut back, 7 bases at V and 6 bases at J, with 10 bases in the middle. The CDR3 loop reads CASKKGPNSPLHF. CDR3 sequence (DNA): TGTGCCAGCAAGAAGGGGCCTAATTCACCCCTCCACTTT.

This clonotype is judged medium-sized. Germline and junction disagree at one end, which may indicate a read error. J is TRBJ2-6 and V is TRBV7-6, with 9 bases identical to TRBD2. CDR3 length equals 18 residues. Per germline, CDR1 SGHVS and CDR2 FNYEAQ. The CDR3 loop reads CASSLKISGSTGANVLTF. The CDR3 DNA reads TGTGCCAGCAGCTTAAAGATTAGCGGGAGTACTGGGGCCAACGTCCTGACTTTT.

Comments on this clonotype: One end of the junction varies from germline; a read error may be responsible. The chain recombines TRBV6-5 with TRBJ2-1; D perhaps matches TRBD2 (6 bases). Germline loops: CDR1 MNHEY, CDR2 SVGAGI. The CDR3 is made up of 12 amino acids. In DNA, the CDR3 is TGTGCCAGCAGTTACTGGAGGGATGAGCGGTTCTTC. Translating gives CASSYWRDERFF.

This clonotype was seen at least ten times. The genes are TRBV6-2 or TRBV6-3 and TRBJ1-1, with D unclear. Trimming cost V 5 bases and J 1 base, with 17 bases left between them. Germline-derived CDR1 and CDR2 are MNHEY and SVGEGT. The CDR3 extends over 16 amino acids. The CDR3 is CASSGSGPTSNTEAFF. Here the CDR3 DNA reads TGTGCCAGCAGTGGATCCGGGCCGACTTCGAACACTGAAGCTTTCTTT.

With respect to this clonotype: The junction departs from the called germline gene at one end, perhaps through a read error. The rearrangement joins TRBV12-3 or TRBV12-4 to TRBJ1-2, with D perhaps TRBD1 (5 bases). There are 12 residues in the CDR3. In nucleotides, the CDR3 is TGTGGCAGCGCCTGGGGGGGCTATGGCTACACCTTC. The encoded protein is CGSAWGGYGYTF.

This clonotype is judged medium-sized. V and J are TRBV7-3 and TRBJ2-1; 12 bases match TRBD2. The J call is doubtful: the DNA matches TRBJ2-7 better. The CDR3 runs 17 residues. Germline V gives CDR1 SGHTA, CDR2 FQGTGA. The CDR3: CASSSPQTSGSFNEQYF. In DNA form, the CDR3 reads TGTGCCAGCAGCTCCCCTCAGACTAGCGGGAGTTTCAATGAGCAGTACTTC.

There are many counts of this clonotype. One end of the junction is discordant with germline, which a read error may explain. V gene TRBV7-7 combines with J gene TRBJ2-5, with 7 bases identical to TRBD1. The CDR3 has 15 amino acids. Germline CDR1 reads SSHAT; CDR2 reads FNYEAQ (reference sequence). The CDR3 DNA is TGTGCTAGCAGCCTTGAAGGGACAGATCAAGAGACCCAGTACTTC. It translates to CASSLEGTDQETQYF.

CDR3 sequence (DNA): TGTGCCAGCACCCGAGGCAGGGCCCACACTAGTTATAATTCACCCCTCCACTTT. This encodes CASTRGRAHTSYNSPLHF. This chain uses TRBV28 with TRBJ1-6; D is possibly TRBD1 (5 bases). Germline V CDR1 and CDR2: MDHEN, SYDVKM. The CDR3 length is 18 residues. V was clipped by 7 bases and J by 4 bases, with 23 bases between them.

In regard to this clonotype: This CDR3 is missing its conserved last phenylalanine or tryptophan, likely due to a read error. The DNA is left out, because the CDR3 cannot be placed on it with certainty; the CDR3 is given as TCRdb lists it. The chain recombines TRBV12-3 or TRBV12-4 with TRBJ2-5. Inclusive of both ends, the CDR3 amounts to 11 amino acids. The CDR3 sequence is CASRFLETKFL.

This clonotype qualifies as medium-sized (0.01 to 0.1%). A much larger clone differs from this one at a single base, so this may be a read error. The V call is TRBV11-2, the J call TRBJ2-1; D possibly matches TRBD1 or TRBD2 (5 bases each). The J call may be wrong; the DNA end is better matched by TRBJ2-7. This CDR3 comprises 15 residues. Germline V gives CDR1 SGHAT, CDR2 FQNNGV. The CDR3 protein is CASSLIPGATDEQYF. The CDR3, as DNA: TGTGCCAGCAGCTTAATCCCCGGGGCGACAGATGAGCAGTACTTC.

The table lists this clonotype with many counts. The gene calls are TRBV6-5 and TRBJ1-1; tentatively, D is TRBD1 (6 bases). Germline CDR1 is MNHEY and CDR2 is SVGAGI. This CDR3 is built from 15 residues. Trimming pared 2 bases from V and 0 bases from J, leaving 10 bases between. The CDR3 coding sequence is TGTGCCAGCAGTTACATCAGGGGCATGAACACTGAAGCTTTCTTT. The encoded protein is CASSYIRGMNTEAFF.

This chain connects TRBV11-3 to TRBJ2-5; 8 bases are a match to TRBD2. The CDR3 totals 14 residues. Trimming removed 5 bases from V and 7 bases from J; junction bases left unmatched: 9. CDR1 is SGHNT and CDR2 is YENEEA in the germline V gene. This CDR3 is CASSRGGGLGTQYF. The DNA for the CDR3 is TGTGCCAGCAGCCGGGGGGGGGGGCTCGGGACCCAGTACTTC.